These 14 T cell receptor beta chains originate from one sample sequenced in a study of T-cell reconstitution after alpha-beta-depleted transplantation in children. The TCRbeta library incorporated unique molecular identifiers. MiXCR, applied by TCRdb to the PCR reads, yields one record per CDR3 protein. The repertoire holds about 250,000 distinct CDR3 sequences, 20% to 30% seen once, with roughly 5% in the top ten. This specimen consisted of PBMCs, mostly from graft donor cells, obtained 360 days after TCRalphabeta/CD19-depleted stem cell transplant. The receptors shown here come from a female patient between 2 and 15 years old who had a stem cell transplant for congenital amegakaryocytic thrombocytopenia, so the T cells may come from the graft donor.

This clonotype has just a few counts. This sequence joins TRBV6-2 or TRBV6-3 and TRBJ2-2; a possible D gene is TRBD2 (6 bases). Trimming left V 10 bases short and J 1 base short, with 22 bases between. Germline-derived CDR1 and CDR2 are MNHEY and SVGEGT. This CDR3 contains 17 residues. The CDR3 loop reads CANTGSPRGQNTGELFF. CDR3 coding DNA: TGTGCCAACACCGGGAGTCCCCGAGGCCAGAACACCGGGGAGCTGTTTTTT.

The CDR3 protein is CASSFGGPYTDTQYF. The CDR3, as DNA: TGTGCCAGCAGCTTCGGGGGGCCTTACACAGATACGCAGTATTTT. This sequence joins TRBV7-9 and TRBJ2-3, with D perhaps matching TRBD2 (7 bases). The CDR3 is made up of 15 amino acids. In germline, CDR1 is SEHNR, CDR2 FQNEAQ (reference sequence). V lost 3 bases and J lost 2, with 12 bases in between.

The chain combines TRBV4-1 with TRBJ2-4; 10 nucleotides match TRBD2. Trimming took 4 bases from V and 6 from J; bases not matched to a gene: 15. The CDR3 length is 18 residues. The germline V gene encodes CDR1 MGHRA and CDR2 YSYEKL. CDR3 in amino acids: CASSPTGLAEDWGNIQYF. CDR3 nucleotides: TGCGCCAGCAGCCCAACAGGACTAGCGGAAGATTGGGGAAACATTCAGTACTTC.

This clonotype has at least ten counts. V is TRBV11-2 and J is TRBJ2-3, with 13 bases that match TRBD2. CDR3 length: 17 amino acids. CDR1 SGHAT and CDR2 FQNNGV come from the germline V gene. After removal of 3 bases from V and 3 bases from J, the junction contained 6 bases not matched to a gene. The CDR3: CASSFRLAGGGTDTQYF. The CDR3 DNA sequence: TGTGCCAGCAGCTTCCGACTAGCGGGAGGAGGAACAGATACGCAGTATTTT.

The CDR3 loop reads CSVDMDGGSYNEQFF. DNA for the CDR3: TGCAGCGTTGATATGGATGGGGGCTCCTACAATGAGCAGTTCTTC. The chain uses TRBV29-1 and TRBJ2-1; D may correspond to TRBD1 or TRBD2 (5 bases each). CDR3 length: 15 amino acids. CDR1 and CDR2 from the germline V gene are SQVTM and ANQGSEA. Between the trimmed V and J ends, which lost 3 bases and 0 bases, there was a span of 12 bases.

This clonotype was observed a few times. As DNA, the CDR3 is TGTGCCAGCAGTTTGAAGACCCGGGGCCCAACCTACGAGCAGTACTTC. It encodes CASSLKTRGPTYEQYF. This chain joins TRBV28 and TRBJ2-7, with D perhaps assigned TRBD1 or TRBD2 (5 bases each). V was pared by 3 bases and J by 2 bases, with 17 bases between. The V gene's germline CDR1 is MDHEN and CDR2 SYDVKM. The length of the CDR3 is 16 residues.

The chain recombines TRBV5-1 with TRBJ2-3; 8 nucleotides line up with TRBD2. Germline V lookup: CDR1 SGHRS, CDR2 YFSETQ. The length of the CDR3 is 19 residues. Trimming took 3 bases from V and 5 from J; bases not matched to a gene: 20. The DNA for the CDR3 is TGCGCCAGCAGCTCGAAACGACTCCACCAGCGGGAGCTTCAAGATACGCAGTATTTT. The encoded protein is CASSSKRLHQRELQDTQYF.

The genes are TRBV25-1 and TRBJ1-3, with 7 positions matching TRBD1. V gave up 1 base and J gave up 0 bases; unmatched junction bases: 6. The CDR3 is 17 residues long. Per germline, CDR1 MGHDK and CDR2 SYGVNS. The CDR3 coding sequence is TGTGCCAGCAGTGAATCGCCAGGGGGTAGCTCTGGAAACACCATATATTTT. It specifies CASSESPGGSSGNTIYF. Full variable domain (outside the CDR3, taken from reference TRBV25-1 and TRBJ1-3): EADIYQTPRYLVIGTGKKITLECSQTMGHDKMYWYQQDPGMELHLIHYSYGVNSTEKGDLSSESTVSRIRTEHFPLTLESARPSHTSQYLCASSESPGGSSGNTIYFGEGSWLTVV.

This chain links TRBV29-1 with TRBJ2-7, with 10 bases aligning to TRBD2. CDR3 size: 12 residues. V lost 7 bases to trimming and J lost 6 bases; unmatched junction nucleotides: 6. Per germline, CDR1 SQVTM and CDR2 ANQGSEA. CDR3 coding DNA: TGCAGCGCCTCTAGCGGGGGATCCGAGCAGTACTTC. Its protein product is CSASSGGSEQYF.

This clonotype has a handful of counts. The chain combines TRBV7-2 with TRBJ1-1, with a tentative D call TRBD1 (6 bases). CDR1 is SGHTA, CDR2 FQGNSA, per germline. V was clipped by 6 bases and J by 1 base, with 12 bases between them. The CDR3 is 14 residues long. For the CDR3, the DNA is TGTGCCAGCAGACCCGACAGGCGGAACACTGAAGCTTTCTTT. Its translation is CASRPDRRNTEAFF.

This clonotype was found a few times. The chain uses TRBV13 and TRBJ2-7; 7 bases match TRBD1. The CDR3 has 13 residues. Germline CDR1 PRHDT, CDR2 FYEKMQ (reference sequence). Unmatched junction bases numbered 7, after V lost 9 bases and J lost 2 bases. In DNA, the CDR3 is TGTGCCAGTACCCGGGACAGAGCCTACGAGCAGTACTTC. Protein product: CASTRDRAYEQYF.

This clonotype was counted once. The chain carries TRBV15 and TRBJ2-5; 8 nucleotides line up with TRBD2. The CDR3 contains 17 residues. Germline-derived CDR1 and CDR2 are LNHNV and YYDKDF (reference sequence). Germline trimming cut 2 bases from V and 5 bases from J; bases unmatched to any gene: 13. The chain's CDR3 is CATSRLRQRGSYETQYF. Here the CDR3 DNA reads TGTGCCACCAGCAGACTAAGACAGCGGGGGAGCTATGAGACCCAGTACTTC.

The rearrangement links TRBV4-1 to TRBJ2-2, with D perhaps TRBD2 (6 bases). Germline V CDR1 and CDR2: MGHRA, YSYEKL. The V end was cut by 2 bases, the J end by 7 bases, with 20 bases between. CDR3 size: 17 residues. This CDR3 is CASSQQKVGGTSGELFF. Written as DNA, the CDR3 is TGCGCCAGCAGCCAACAAAAGGTTGGAGGGACGAGCGGGGAGCTGTTTTTT.

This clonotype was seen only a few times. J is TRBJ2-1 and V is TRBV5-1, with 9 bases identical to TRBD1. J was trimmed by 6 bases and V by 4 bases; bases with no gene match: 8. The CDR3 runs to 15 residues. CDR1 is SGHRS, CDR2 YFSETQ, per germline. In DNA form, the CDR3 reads TGCGCCAGCAGCATAGGGACAGGGCTCGCCAATGAGCAGTTCTTC. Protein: CASSIGTGLANEQFF. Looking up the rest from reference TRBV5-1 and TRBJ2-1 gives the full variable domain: KAGVTQTPRYLIKTRGQQVTLSCSPISGHRSVSWYQQTPGQGLQFLFEYFSETQRNKGNFPGRFSGRQFSNSRSEMNVSTLELGDSALYLCASSIGTGLANEQFFGPGTRLTVL.